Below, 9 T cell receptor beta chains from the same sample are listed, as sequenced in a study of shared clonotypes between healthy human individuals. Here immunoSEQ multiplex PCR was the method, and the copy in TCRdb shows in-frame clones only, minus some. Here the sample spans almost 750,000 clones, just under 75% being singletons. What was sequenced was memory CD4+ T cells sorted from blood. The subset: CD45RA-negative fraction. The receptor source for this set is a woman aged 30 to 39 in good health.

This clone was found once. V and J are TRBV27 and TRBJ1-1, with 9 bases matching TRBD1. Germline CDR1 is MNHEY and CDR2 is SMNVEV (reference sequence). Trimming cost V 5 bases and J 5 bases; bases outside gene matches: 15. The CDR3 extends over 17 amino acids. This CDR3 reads CASSRWGTGYGKTEAFF. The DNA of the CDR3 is TGTGCCAGCAGTCGATGGGGGACAGGGTATGGGAAAACTGAAGCTTTCTTT.

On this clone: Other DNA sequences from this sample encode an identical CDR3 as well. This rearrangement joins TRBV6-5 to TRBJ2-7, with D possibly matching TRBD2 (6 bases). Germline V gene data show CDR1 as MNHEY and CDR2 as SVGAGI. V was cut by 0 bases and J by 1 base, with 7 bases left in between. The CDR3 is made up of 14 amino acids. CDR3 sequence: CASSYSSGSYEQYF. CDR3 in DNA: TGTGCCAGCAGTTACTCTAGCGGATCCTACGAGCAGTACTTC.

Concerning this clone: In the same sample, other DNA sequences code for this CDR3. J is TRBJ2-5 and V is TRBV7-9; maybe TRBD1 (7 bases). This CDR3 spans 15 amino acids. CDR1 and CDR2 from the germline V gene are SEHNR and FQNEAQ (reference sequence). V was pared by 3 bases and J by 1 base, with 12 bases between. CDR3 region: CASSLSQGGQETQYF. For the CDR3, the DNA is TGTGCCAGCAGCTTGTCGCAGGGGGGCCAAGAGACCCAGTACTTC.

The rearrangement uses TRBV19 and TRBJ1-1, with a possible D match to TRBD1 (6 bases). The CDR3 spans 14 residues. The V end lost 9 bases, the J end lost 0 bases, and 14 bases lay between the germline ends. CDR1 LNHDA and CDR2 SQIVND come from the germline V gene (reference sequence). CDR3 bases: TGTGCCAGCAGGACAGTAAACATGAACACTGAAGCTTTCTTT. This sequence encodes CASRTVNMNTEAFF. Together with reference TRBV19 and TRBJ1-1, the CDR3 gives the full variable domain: DGGITQSPKYLFRKEGQNVTLSCEQNLNHDAMYWYRQDPGQGLRLIYYSQIVNDFQKGDIAEGYSVSREKKESFPLTVTSAQKNPTAFYLCASRTVNMNTEAFFGQGTRLTVV.

In nucleotides, the CDR3 is TGTGCCAGCAGCTTAGCTCTCGGGGAGCTGTTTTTT. Translation: CASSLALGELFF. V gene TRBV7-3 combines with J gene TRBJ2-2; no clear D gene. From germline, CDR1 is SGHTA and CDR2 FQGTGA. Trimming took 2 bases from V and 7 from J, leaving 5 bases between them. The CDR3 runs to 12 residues.

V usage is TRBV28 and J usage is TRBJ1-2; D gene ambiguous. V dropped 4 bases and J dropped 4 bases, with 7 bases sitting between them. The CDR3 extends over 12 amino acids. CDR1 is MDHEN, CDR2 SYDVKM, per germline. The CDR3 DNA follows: TGTGCCAGCAGTTCCACAACCTATGGCTACACCTTC. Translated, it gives CASSSTTYGYTF.

This CDR3 is CAWSVRAPPNEQFF. In DNA form, the CDR3 reads TGTGCCTGGAGTGTACGGGCCCCTCCGAATGAGCAGTTCTTC. The genes are TRBV30 and TRBJ2-1, with D hard to call. From germline, CDR1 is GTSNPN and CDR2 SVGIG (reference sequence). V was clipped by 0 bases and J by 7 bases, with 13 bases between them. The CDR3 totals 14 residues.

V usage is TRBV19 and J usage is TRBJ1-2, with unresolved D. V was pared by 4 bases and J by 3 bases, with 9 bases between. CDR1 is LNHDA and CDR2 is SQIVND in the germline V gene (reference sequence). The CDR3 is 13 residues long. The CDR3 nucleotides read TGTGCCAGTAGTAGGACCAGTGACTATGGCTACACCTTC. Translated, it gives CASSRTSDYGYTF.

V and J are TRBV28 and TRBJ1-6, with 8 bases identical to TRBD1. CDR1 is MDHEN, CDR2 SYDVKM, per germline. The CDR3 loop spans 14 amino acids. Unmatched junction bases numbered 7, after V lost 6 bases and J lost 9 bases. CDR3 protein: CASSQWTGSSPLHF. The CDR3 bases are TGTGCCAGCAGCCAGTGGACAGGGAGTTCACCCCTCCACTTT.